These 16 T cell receptor beta chains were all obtained from the same sample, sequenced in a study of monozygotic twins with inflammatory bowel disease. With the 5' RACE reads reprocessed, TCRdb shows one record per CDR3 protein and no DNA. Recorded for this sample: about 380,000 distinct CDR3 sequences. The specimen sequenced was blood. All receptors come from a human donor with ulcerative colitis or Crohn's disease, or a healthy co-twin of an affected twin (not recorded which).

V gene TRBV29-1 combines with J gene TRBJ2-5; without DNA, the TCRdb call of TRBD1 cannot be checked. Germline assignment: CDR1 SQVTM and CDR2 ANQGSEA. The CDR3 spans 13 residues. CDR3 region: CSVDPDGQETQYF.

The chain carries TRBV4-3 and TRBJ1-2; TCRdb reports TRBD1, a call that lacks DNA to check it against. CDR3 length: 16 amino acids. Germline V gene sequence: CDR1 LGHNA, CDR2 YSLEER. Here the CDR3 reads CASSQTPGQARSGYTF.

This chain connects TRBV9 to TRBJ2-3; TCRdb indicates TRBD1, and absent DNA this call remains unverified. The CDR3 consists of 14 residues. The V gene's germline CDR1 is SGDLS and CDR2 YYNGEE. The CDR3 loop reads CASSIRGSTDTQYF.

The chain combines TRBV27 with TRBJ1-5; TCRdb's D gene call, TRBD1, goes unchecked for lack of DNA. The CDR3 length is 17 residues. Germline-derived CDR1 and CDR2 are MNHEY and SMNVEV (reference sequence). The CDR3 protein is CASATGQGPYSNQPQHF.

CDR3: CASSLTGVSYEQYF. The rearrangement uses TRBV7-2 and TRBJ2-7; TCRdb selects TRBD1, and the lack of DNA leaves this call unchecked. The germline V gene encodes CDR1 SGHTA and CDR2 FQGNSA. The length of the CDR3 is 14 residues.

The chain uses TRBV12-3 or TRBV12-4 and TRBJ1-2. CDR3 length: 12 amino acids. The CDR3 sequence: CASSSYGGRLDF.

The chain joins TRBV20-1 to TRBJ2-2; TCRdb proposes TRBD1, but this gene call is untestable without DNA. Germline-derived CDR1 and CDR2 are DFQATT and SNEGSKA (reference sequence). The CDR3 length is 12 residues. The CDR3 sequence is CSARAGAGELFF.

The chain recombines TRBV4-3 with TRBJ2-7; as DNA is missing, the TRBD2 call by TCRdb cannot be tested. CDR1 is LGHNA, CDR2 YSLEER, per germline. The CDR3 sequence is 18 residues long. CDR3 protein: CASSQDGGYSVYLDEQYF.

The rearrangement uses TRBV6-1 and TRBJ1-5; TCRdb lists TRBD1, though no DNA is available to test this call. CDR3 size: 14 residues. Germline V lookup: CDR1 MNHNS, CDR2 SASEGT. The CDR3 sequence is CASTRRGENQPQHF.

The chain uses TRBV4-1 and TRBJ1-5. This CDR3 comprises 16 residues. Germline CDR1 reads MGHRA; CDR2 reads YSYEKL. This CDR3 is CASSQGAGYSNQPQHF.

CDR3 in amino acids: CASSDSSRHNEQFF. The chain employs TRBV2 and TRBJ2-1. The CDR3 runs 14 residues. The germline gives CDR1 SNHLY, CDR2 FYNNEI.

The J gene is TRBJ1-4, the V gene TRBV7-9. Looked up from germline, CDR1 is SEHNR and CDR2 is FQNEAQ (reference sequence). The CDR3 is made up of 16 amino acids. CDR3 sequence reads: CASSAGASNQKEKLFF.

The chain uses TRBV20-1 and TRBJ1-1; TCRdb lists TRBD1, though no DNA is available to test this call. From germline, CDR1 is DFQATT and CDR2 SNEGSKA (reference sequence). The CDR3 length is 14 residues. This CDR3 reads CSARNGRGGTEAFF.

V usage is TRBV6-2 or TRBV6-3 and J usage is TRBJ2-5; there is no DNA to check the TCRdb D call of TRBD1. Germline V CDR1 and CDR2: MNHEY, SVGEGT. CDR3 size: 14 residues. The CDR3 spells CASSYASGRETQYF.

The V and J genes are TRBV29-1 and TRBJ2-1; TCRdb names TRBD2, which stays unverified in the absence of DNA. The V gene's germline CDR1 is SQVTM and CDR2 ANQGSEA. The CDR3 is made up of 14 amino acids. The CDR3 protein is CSVVLGAGGGEQFF.

This chain's CDR3 is CASSYRQGRRVMNTEAFF. The rearrangement uses TRBV6-2 or TRBV6-3 and TRBJ1-1; there is no DNA to check the TCRdb D call of TRBD1. CDR3 size: 18 residues. Germline lookup yields CDR1 MNHEY and CDR2 SVGEGT.